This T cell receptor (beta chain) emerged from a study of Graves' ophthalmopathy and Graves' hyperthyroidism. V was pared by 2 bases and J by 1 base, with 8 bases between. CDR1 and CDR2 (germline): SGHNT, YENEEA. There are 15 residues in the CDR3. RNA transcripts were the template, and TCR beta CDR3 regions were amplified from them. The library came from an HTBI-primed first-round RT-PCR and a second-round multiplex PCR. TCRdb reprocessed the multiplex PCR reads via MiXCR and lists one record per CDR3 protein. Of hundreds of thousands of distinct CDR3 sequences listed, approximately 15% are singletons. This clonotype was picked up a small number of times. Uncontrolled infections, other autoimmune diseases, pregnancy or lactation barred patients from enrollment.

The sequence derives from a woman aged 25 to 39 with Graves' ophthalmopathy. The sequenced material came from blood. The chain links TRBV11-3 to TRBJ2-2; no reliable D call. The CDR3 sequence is CASSLYFGNTGELFF. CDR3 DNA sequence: TGTGCCAGCAGCTTATACTTTGGGAACACCGGGGAGCTGTTTTTT.